These 26 T cell receptor beta chains were all obtained from the same sample, sequenced in a study of beta chain features in type 1 diabetes. Expressed TCRB transcripts were sequenced, since all the RNA that had been isolated was reverse transcribed. Assay used: immunoSEQ multiplex PCR; TCRdb lists only in-frame clones, some missing. Of tens of thousands of clones in the sample, under 35% were seen once. Sequencing was done on a sample of stem cell memory CD4+ T cells from blood. The receptors come from a woman under 30 in good health.

The chain has TRBV19 and TRBJ2-5; a possible D gene is TRBD1 (5 bases). The germline V gene encodes CDR1 LNHDA and CDR2 SQIVND (reference sequence). Between the trimmed V and J ends, which lost 1 base and 2 bases, there was a span of 11 bases. The CDR3 is made up of 15 amino acids. This CDR3 is CASSIVPTAQETQYF. The CDR3 nucleotides read TGTGCCAGTAGTATAGTCCCGACAGCTCAAGAGACCCAGTACTTC. The full variable domain, completed using reference TRBV19 and TRBJ2-5, is DGGITQSPKYLFRKEGQNVTLSCEQNLNHDAMYWYRQDPGQGLRLIYYSQIVNDFQKGDIAEGYSVSREKKESFPLTVTSAQKNPTAFYLCASSIVPTAQETQYFGPGTRLLVL.

Comments on this clone: Other DNA sequences in the same sample also yield this CDR3. The gene calls are TRBV30 and TRBJ2-2, with a tentative D call TRBD1 (6 bases). CDR1 GTSNPN and CDR2 SVGIG come from the germline V gene (reference sequence). V was trimmed by 4 bases and J by 5 bases, leaving 11 bases between them. The CDR3 consists of 13 residues. CDR3 amino acids: CAWMGQGTGELFF. In DNA form, the CDR3 reads TGTGCCTGGATGGGGCAGGGGACCGGGGAGCTGTTTTTT.

The chain's CDR3 is CASSTTSGGRDEQFF. DNA of the CDR3: TGTGCCAGCAGCACCACTAGCGGGGGTAGGGATGAGCAGTTCTTC. The rearrangement links TRBV7-2 to TRBJ2-1, with TRBD2 matching 11 bases. V lost 5 bases, J lost 8 bases, and 8 bases stayed unmatched. The germline gives CDR1 SGHTA, CDR2 FQGNSA. The CDR3 contains 15 residues.

This clone was seen a few times. This chain connects TRBV30 to TRBJ2-7, with a weak D call TRBD2 (7 bases). This CDR3 is built from 14 residues. Deletions cut 0 bases from V and 2 bases from J, with 11 bases between. Germline CDR1 reads GTSNPN; CDR2 reads SVGIG (reference sequence). The CDR3 is CAWSVAGATYEQYF. CDR3 DNA sequence: TGTGCCTGGAGTGTGGCGGGGGCCACCTACGAGCAGTACTTC.

This clone occurred a few times. This sequence joins TRBV7-8 and TRBJ2-7, with 9 bases aligning to TRBD1. The CDR3 runs to 14 residues. Germline V gene data show CDR1 as SGHVS and CDR2 as FQNEAQ. The trim removed 5 bases at V and 4 bases at J, leaving 6 bases unmatched. CDR3: CASSGRTGVYEQYF. The CDR3 DNA reads TGTGCCAGCAGCGGGCGGACAGGGGTATACGAGCAGTACTTC.

The rearrangement uses TRBV4-2 and TRBJ2-7, with 10 bases that match TRBD2. J was trimmed by 3 bases and V by 7 bases; bases with no gene match: 9. The CDR3 covers 15 residues. Germline V gives CDR1 LGHNA, CDR2 YNFKEQ. The CDR3 here is CASTQQPSGSYEQYF. The DNA for the CDR3 is TGTGCCAGCACCCAGCAACCTAGCGGGAGCTACGAGCAGTACTTC.

The gene calls are TRBV7-2 and TRBJ2-4, with D perhaps matching TRBD1 (6 bases). The CDR3 extends over 15 amino acids. Germline V lookup: CDR1 SGHTA, CDR2 FQGNSA. Deletions cut 5 bases from V and 8 bases from J, with 19 bases between. Here the CDR3 reads CASSPWGQGLDIQYF. CDR3 nucleotide sequence: TGTGCCAGCAGCCCCTGGGGCCAGGGGCTAGACATTCAGTACTTC.

This clone was recorded once. The V call is TRBV9, the J call TRBJ1-3, with 8 bases that match TRBD1. CDR1 and CDR2 from the germline V gene are SGDLS and YYNGEE. After removal of 1 base from V and 3 bases from J, the junction contained 12 bases not matched to a gene. The CDR3 is made up of 18 amino acids. CDR3 DNA: TGTGCCAGCAGCGTACACGGACAGGGACTCCGCAGTGGAAACACCATATATTTT. It encodes CASSVHGQGLRSGNTIYF.

In DNA, the CDR3 is TGTGCCAGCAGCCCTCGACAGGGATTAACAATTGAGCAGTTCTTC. Translation: CASSPRQGLTIEQFF. V is TRBV11-2 and J is TRBJ2-1; TRBD1 matches 7 bases. The CDR3 covers 15 residues. With V trimmed by 5 bases and J by 9 bases, 13 bases remained unmatched. Germline loops: CDR1 SGHAT, CDR2 FQNNGV. Full variable domain (outside the CDR3, taken from reference TRBV11-2 and TRBJ2-1): EAGVAQSPRYKIIEKRQSVAFWCNPISGHATLYWYQQILGQGPKLLIQFQNNGVVDDSQLPKDRFSAERLKGVDSTLKIQPAKLEDSAVYLCASSPRQGLTIEQFFGPGTRLTVL.

The count of this clone is one. This chain links TRBV2 with TRBJ2-7; 8 nucleotides agree with TRBD2. J lost 9 bases, V lost 2 bases, and 15 bases had no gene match. Germline CDR1 and CDR2: SNHLY and FYNNEI. The CDR3 covers 16 residues. The DNA of the CDR3 is TGTGCCAGCAGTGAAAATTCGGTAGTAGCGGGAAGCGTGCAGTACTTC. This codes for CASSENSVVAGSVQYF.

This clone was observed a handful of times. The chain joins TRBV18 to TRBJ1-2, with TRBD1 matching over 9 bases. Germline V gives CDR1 KGHSH, CDR2 LQKENI. The CDR3 is 18 amino acids. The J segment lost 4 bases and the V segment lost 6 bases, leaving 18 bases of the junction unmatched. The CDR3 DNA reads as TGTGCCAGCTCCCCTCTACCGGGACAGGGATTCGGTAGCTATGGCTACACCTTC. Its translation is CASSPLPGQGFGSYGYTF.

This chain joins TRBV28 and TRBJ1-5; D remains ambiguous. Trimming removed 8 bases from V and 5 bases from J, with 13 bases in between. CDR1 is MDHEN and CDR2 is SYDVKM in the germline V gene. There are 13 residues in the CDR3. The CDR3 loop reads CASVGGSDQPQHF. The CDR3 DNA follows: TGTGCCAGCGTCGGAGGGTCGGATCAGCCCCAGCATTTT.

The V call is TRBV10-3, the J call TRBJ2-6; TRBD2 agrees at 7 bases. Germline lookup yields CDR1 ENHRY and CDR2 SYGVKD. The CDR3 contains 13 residues. J lost 2 bases, V lost 9 bases, and 1 base had no gene match. CDR3 loop: CAMAGAGANVLTF. DNA for the CDR3: TGTGCCATGGCGGGGGCTGGGGCCAACGTCCTGACTTTC.

The chain links TRBV7-2 to TRBJ2-2; TRBD2 matches 7 bases. The germline gives CDR1 SGHTA, CDR2 FQGNSA. The trim removed 4 bases at V and 8 bases at J, leaving 10 bases unmatched. The CDR3 is made up of 15 amino acids. The CDR3 loop reads CASSSRRGSSGELFF. CDR3 nucleotide sequence: TGTGCCAGCAGCTCCAGGCGGGGGAGCTCGGGGGAGCTGTTTTTT.

J is TRBJ2-7 and V is TRBV5-1; 7 bases line up with TRBD2. V dropped 2 bases and J dropped 3; count of bases not matched to a gene: 5. This CDR3 comprises 14 residues. Germline assignment: CDR1 SGHRS and CDR2 YFSETQ. The CDR3 sequence is CASSFRGVLYEQYF. As DNA, the CDR3 is TGCGCCAGCAGCTTTCGGGGGGTCCTCTACGAGCAGTACTTC.

The chain recombines TRBV19 with TRBJ2-2; 7 positions match TRBD2. The ends lost 2 bases at V and 6 bases at J; junction bases unmatched: 15. The germline gives CDR1 LNHDA, CDR2 SQIVND (reference sequence). The CDR3 runs to 18 residues. CDR3 amino acids: CASSISSMAGDFAGELFF. The DNA for the CDR3 is TGTGCCAGTAGTATATCTAGTATGGCGGGAGATTTTGCCGGGGAGCTGTTTTTT. The whole variable domain, remainder taken from reference TRBV19 and TRBJ2-2, is DGGITQSPKYLFRKEGQNVTLSCEQNLNHDAMYWYRQDPGQGLRLIYYSQIVNDFQKGDIAEGYSVSREKKESFPLTVTSAQKNPTAFYLCASSISSMAGDFAGELFFGEGSRLTVL.

This clone was counted only a few times. J is TRBJ2-3 and V is TRBV7-8; 7 bases line up with TRBD2. This CDR3 comprises 15 residues. J gave up 0 bases and V 4 bases, and 4 bases lay outside the gene matches. CDR1 SGHVS and CDR2 FQNEAQ come from the germline V gene. The CDR3 sequence is CASSSPSGSTDTQYF. Written as DNA, the CDR3 is TGTGCCAGCAGCTCTCCTAGCGGAAGCACAGATACGCAGTATTTT. Full variable domain (remainder filled in from reference TRBV7-8 and TRBJ2-3): GAGVSQSPRYKVAKRGQDVALRCDPISGHVSLFWYQQALGQGPEFLTYFQNEAQLDKSGLPSDRFFAERPEGSVSTLKIQRTQQEDSAVYLCASSSPSGSTDTQYFGPGTRLTVL.

The table lists this clone with a few counts. J is TRBJ1-4 and V is TRBV6-1; 8 positions match TRBD1. Germline lookup yields CDR1 MNHNS and CDR2 SASEGT. V was pared by 7 bases and J by 0 bases, with 4 bases of the junction left unmatched. The CDR3 loop spans 15 amino acids. The CDR3 here is CASMGQAPTNEKLFF. The CDR3 DNA follows: TGTGCCAGCATGGGACAGGCCCCAACTAATGAAAAACTGTTTTTT.

This chain uses TRBV5-4 with TRBJ1-6; 10 bases map to TRBD1. Germline loops: CDR1 SGHNT, CDR2 YYREEE (reference sequence). The V gene end was trimmed by 2 bases and the J gene end by 7 bases; junction bases not matched to a gene: 3. This CDR3 is 15 amino acids long. CDR3 loop: CASSLTGQGNSPLHF. The DNA for the CDR3 is TGTGCCAGCAGCTTAACGGGACAGGGGAATTCACCCCTCCACTTT.

The chain couples TRBV5-1 to TRBJ2-1, with TRBD2 identical over 8 bases. The CDR3 has 16 amino acids. Unmatched junction bases numbered 11, after V lost 4 bases and J lost 5 bases. The germline V gene has CDR1 SGHRS and CDR2 YFSETQ. Here the CDR3 reads CASSLSTSGLDNEQFF. The CDR3 DNA is TGCGCCAGCAGCCTGTCCACTAGCGGACTGGACAATGAGCAGTTCTTC. The full variable domain, completed using reference TRBV5-1 and TRBJ2-1, is KAGVTQTPRYLIKTRGQQVTLSCSPISGHRSVSWYQQTPGQGLQFLFEYFSETQRNKGNFPGRFSGRQFSNSRSEMNVSTLELGDSALYLCASSLSTSGLDNEQFFGPGTRLTVL.

This clone was detected many times. The genes are TRBV29-1 and TRBJ2-7; weak D call: TRBD2 (6 bases). V lost 6 bases and J lost 3, with 18 bases in between. Germline CDR1 reads SQVTM; CDR2 reads ANQGSEA. There are 14 residues in the CDR3. In DNA, the CDR3 is TGCAGCGTCCGTCCGGCGGGGCGGAACTACGAGCAGTACTTC. Protein: CSVRPAGRNYEQYF.

This clone was recorded a few times. The V and J genes are TRBV4-1 and TRBJ2-4; the match to TRBD1 covers 7 bases. CDR3 length: 16 amino acids. J lost 4 bases, V lost 3 bases, and 9 bases had no gene match. Germline assignment: CDR1 MGHRA and CDR2 YSYEKL. The CDR3 coding sequence is TGCGCCAGCAGCCAGGGTACAGGGGAGATTAAAAACATTCAGTACTTC. Its translation: CASSQGTGEIKNIQYF.

V usage is TRBV7-2 and J usage is TRBJ2-4, with D uncertain. The CDR3 is made up of 13 amino acids. The germline V gene has CDR1 SGHTA and CDR2 FQGNSA. Trimming took off 1 base at V and 6 bases at J, with 7 bases between the two ends. The CDR3 nucleotides read TGTGCCAGCAGCTTAGAGAGCTCAAACATTCAGTACTTC. This gives the protein CASSLESSNIQYF.

The genes are TRBV6-5 and TRBJ2-5, with 7 bases identical to TRBD1. The CDR3 has 13 residues. Trimming removed 7 bases from V and 2 bases from J; junction bases left unmatched: 4. Per the germline V gene, CDR1 is MNHEY and CDR2 is SVGAGI. DNA for the CDR3: TGTGCCAGCACCACGGACAGGCAAGAGACCCAGTACTTC. It codes for CASTTDRQETQYF.

The V gene is TRBV7-2, the J gene TRBJ2-5; D remains unclear. Germline-derived CDR1 and CDR2 are SGHTA and FQGNSA. Trimming took off 5 bases at V and 11 bases at J, with 18 bases between the two ends. This CDR3 spans 13 amino acids. CDR3 residues: CASSTVQWSRQYF. In DNA, the CDR3 is TGTGCCAGCAGCACAGTTCAGTGGTCCAGGCAGTACTTC.

V gene TRBV2 combines with J gene TRBJ2-7; D gene unclear. V lost 8 bases and J 1 base, leaving 9 bases between the germline ends. Germline-derived CDR1 and CDR2 are SNHLY and FYNNEI. The CDR3 runs to 12 residues. The CDR3 DNA follows: TGTGCCAGCCAACTTCAATCCTACGAGCAGTACTTC. Translating gives CASQLQSYEQYF.